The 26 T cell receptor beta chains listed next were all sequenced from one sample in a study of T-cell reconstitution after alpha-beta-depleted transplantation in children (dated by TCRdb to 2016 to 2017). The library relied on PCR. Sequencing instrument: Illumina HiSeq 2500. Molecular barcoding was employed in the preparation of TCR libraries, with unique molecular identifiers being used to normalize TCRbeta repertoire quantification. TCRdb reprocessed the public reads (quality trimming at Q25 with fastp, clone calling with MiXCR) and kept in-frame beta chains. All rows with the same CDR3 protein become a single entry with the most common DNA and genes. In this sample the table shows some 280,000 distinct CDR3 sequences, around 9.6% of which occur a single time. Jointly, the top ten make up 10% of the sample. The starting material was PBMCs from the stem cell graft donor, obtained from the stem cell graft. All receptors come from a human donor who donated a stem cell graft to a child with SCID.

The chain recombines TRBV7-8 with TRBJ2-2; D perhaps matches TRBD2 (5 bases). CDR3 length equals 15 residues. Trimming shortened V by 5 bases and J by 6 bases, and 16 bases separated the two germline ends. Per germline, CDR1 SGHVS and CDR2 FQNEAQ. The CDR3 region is CASSLELASPGELFF. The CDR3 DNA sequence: TGTGCCAGCAGCCTAGAGCTAGCTAGCCCCGGGGAGCTGTTTTTT. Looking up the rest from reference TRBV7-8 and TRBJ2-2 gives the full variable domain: GAGVSQSPRYKVAKRGQDVALRCDPISGHVSLFWYQQALGQGPEFLTYFQNEAQLDKSGLPSDRFFAERPEGSVSTLKIQRTQQEDSAVYLCASSLELASPGELFFGEGSRLTVL.

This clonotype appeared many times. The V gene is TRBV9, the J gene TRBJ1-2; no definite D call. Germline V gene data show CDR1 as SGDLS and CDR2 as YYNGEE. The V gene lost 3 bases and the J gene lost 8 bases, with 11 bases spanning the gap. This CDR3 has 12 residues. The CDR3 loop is CASSGTARGYTF. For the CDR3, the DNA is TGTGCCAGCAGCGGGACCGCCAGGGGCTACACCTTC.

CDR3 nucleotides: TGTGCCAGCAGTTGGGGCCCGGGGAGGGGGGATCAGCCCCAGCATTTT. Amino acids: CASSWGPGRGDQPQHF. The rearrangement joins TRBV12-3 or TRBV12-4 to TRBJ1-5; D might be TRBD1 (6 bases). V was clipped by 4 bases and J by 5 bases, with 18 bases between them. The CDR3 totals 16 residues.

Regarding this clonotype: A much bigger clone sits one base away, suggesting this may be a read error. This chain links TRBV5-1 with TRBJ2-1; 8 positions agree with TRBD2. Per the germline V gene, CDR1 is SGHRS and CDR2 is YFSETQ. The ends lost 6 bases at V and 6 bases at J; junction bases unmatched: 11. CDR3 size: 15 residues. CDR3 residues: CASMVAGLTTNEQFF. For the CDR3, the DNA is TGCGCCAGCATGGTAGCGGGGTTAACCACCAATGAGCAGTTCTTC.

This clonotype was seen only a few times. The CDR3 DNA sequence: TGTGCCAGCAGGCGGGGACTAGCGGGACGGTACAATGAGCAGTTCTTC. Translating it yields CASRRGLAGRYNEQFF. The J gene is TRBJ2-1, the V gene TRBV6-2 or TRBV6-3; 13 bases are a match to TRBD2. This CDR3 is 16 amino acids long. CDR1 and CDR2 (germline): MNHEY, SVGEGT. After removal of 6 bases from V and 4 bases from J, the junction contained 6 bases not matched to a gene.

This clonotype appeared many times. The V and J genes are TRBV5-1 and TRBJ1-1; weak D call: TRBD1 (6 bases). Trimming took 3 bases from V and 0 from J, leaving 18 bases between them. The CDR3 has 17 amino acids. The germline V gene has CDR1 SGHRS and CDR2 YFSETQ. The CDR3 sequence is CASSSNSGGPVNTEAFF. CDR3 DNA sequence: TGCGCCAGCAGCTCGAATAGTGGGGGGCCAGTGAACACTGAAGCTTTCTTT.

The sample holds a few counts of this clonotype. The CDR3 DNA follows: TGTGCCATCATGAGACAGGGAAAAGATACGCAGTATTTT. The encoded protein is CAIMRQGKDTQYF. The gene calls are TRBV10-3 and TRBJ2-3, with 7 bases matching TRBD1. The germline CDR1 and CDR2 sequences are ENHRY and SYGVKD. The CDR3 covers 13 residues. V trimming: 7 bases; J trimming: 5 bases; junction bases outside the gene matches: 6.

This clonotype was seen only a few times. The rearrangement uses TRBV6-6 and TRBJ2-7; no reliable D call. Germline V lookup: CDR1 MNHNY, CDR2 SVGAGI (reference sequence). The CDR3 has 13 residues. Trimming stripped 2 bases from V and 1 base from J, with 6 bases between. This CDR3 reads CASSYGISYEQYF. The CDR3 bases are TGTGCCAGCAGTTACGGCATTTCCTACGAGCAGTACTTC.

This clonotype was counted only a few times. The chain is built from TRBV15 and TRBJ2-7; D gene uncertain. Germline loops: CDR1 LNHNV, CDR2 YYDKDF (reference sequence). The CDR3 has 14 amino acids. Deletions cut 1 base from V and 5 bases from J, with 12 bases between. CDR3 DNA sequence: TGTGCCACCAGCAGAGTAGACAAGGTCCACGAGCAGTACTTC. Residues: CATSRVDKVHEQYF.

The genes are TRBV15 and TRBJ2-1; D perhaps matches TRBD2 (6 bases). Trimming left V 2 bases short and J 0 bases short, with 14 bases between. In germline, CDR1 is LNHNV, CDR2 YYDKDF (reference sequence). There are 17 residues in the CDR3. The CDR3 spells CATSRRIAASSYNEQFF. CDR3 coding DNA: TGTGCCACCAGCAGAAGAATAGCGGCAAGCTCCTACAATGAGCAGTTCTTC.

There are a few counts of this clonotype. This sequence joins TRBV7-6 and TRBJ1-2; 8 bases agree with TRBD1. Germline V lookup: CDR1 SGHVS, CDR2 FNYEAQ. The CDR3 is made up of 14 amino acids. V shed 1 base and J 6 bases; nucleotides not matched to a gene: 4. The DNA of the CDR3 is TGTGCCAGCAGCTTAGGGACAGGGTTGGATGGCTACACCTTC. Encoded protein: CASSLGTGLDGYTF.

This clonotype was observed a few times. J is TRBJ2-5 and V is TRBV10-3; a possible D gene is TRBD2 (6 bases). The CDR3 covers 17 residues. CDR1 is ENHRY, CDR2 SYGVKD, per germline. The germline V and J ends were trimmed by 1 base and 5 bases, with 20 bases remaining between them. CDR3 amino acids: CAISEFSGTFGGETQYF. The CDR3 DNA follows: TGTGCCATCAGTGAGTTCTCGGGGACCTTCGGAGGGGAGACCCAGTACTTC.

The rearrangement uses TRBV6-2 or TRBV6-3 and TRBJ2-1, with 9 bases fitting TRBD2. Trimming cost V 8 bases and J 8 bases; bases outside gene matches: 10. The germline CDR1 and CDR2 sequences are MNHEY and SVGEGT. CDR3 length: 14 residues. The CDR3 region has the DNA TGTGCCAGCCGCGCGGGGGGGTTCGTCGATGAGCAGTTCTTC. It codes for CASRAGGFVDEQFF.

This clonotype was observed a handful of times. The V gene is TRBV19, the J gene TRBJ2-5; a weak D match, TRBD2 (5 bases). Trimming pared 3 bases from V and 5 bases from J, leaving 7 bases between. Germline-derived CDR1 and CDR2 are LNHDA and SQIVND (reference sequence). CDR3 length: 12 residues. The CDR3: CASSIDYETQYF. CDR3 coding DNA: TGTGCCAGTAGTATCGACTACGAGACCCAGTACTTC. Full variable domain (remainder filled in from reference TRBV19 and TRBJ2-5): DGGITQSPKYLFRKEGQNVTLSCEQNLNHDAMYWYRQDPGQGLRLIYYSQIVNDFQKGDIAEGYSVSREKKESFPLTVTSAQKNPTAFYLCASSIDYETQYFGPGTRLLVL.

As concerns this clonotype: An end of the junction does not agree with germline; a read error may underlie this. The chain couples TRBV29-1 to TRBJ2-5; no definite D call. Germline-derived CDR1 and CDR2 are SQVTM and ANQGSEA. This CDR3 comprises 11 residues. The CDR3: CSVEDQATQYF. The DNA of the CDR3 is TGCAGCGTTGAAGATCAAGCGACCCAGTACTTC.

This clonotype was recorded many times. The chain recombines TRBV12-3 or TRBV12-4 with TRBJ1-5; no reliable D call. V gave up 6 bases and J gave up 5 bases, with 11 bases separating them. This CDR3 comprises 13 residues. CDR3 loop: CASSTMADQPQHF. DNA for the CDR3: TGTGCCAGCAGCACCATGGCGGATCAGCCCCAGCATTTT.

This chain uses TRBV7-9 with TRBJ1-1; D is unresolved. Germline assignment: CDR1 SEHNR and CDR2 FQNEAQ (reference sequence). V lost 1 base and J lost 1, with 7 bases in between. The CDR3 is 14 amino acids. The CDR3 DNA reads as TGTGCCAGCAGCTTAGACCAGGCGAACACTGAAGCTTTCTTT. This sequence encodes CASSLDQANTEAFF.

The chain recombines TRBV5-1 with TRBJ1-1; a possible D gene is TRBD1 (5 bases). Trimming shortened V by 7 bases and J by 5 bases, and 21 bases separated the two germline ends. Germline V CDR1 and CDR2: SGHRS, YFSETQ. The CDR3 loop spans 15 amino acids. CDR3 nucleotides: TGCGCCAGCTACCCGTCCCAGGGCCTCAAGACTGAAGCTTTCTTT. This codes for CASYPSQGLKTEAFF.

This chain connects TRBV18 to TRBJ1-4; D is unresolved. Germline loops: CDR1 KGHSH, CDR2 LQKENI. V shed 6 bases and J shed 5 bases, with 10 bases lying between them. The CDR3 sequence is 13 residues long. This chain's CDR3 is CASSPDTNEKLFF. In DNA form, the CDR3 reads TGTGCCAGCTCCCCGGATACGAATGAAAAACTGTTTTTT.

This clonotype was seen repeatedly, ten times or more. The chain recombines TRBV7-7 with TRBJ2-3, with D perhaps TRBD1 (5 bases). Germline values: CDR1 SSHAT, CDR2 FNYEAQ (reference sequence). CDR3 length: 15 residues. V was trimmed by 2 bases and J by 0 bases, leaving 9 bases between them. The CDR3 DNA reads TGTGCCAGCAGCTTACGAGACAGTAGCACAGATACGCAGTATTTT. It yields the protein CASSLRDSSTDTQYF.

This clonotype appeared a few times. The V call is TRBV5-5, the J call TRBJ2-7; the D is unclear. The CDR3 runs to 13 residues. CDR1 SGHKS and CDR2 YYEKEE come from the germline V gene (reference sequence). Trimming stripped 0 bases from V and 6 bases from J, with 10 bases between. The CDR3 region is CASSLVQLGEQYF. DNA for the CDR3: TGTGCCAGCAGCTTGGTCCAGCTGGGCGAGCAGTACTTC.

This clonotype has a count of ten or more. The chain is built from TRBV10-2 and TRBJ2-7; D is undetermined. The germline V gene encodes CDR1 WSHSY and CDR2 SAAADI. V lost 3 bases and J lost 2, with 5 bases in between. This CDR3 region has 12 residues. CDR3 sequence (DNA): TGCGCCAGCAGTGAACTACCCTACGAGCAGTACTTC. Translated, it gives CASSELPYEQYF.

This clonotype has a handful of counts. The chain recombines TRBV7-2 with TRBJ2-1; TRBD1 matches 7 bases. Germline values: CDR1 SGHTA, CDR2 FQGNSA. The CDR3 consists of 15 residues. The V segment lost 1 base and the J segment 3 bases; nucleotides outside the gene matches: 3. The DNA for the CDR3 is TGTGCCAGCAGCTTAGAAGGGGGCATCTACAATGAGCAGTTCTTC. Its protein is CASSLEGGIYNEQFF.

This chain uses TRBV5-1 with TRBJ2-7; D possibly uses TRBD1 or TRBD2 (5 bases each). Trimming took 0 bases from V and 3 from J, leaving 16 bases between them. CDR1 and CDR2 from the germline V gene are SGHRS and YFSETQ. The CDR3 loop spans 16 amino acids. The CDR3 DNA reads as TGCGCCAGCAGCTTGGGTGGGGGAACAAGGAACTACGAGCAGTACTTC. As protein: CASSLGGGTRNYEQYF. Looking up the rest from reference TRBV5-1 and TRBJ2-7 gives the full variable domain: KAGVTQTPRYLIKTRGQQVTLSCSPISGHRSVSWYQQTPGQGLQFLFEYFSETQRNKGNFPGRFSGRQFSNSRSEMNVSTLELGDSALYLCASSLGGGTRNYEQYFGPGTRLTVT.

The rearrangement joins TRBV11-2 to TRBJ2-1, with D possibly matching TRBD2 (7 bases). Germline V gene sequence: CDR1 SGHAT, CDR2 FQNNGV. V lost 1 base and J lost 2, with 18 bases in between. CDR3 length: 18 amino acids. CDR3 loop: CASSLGFAGALAYNEQFF. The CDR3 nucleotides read TGTGCCAGCAGCTTAGGTTTCGCGGGGGCCCTTGCCTACAATGAGCAGTTCTTC.

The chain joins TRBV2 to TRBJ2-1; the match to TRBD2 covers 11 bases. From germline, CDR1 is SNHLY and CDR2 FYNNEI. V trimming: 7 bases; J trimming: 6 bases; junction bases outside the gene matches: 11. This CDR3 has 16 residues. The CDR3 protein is CASIPTGTSGFNEQFF. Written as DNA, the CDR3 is TGTGCCAGCATCCCGACCGGGACTAGCGGATTCAATGAGCAGTTCTTC. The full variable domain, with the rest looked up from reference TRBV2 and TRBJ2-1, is EPEVTQTPSHQVTQMGQEVILRCVPISNHLYFYWYRQILGQKVEFLVSFYNNEISEKSEIFDDQFSVERPDGSNFTLKIRSTKLEDSAMYFCASIPTGTSGFNEQFFGPGTRLTVL.